This T cell receptor beta chain came from a study of T cells in localized non-small cell lung cancer. Produced via immunoSEQ multiplex PCR; TCRdb's table is partial and in-frame only. The sample carries 55,000 to 80,000 clones, roughly four fifths recorded once. Remarks on this clone: Antigen specificity is unknown.

The CDR3 sequence is 16 residues long. The junction had 7 bases not matched to a gene; V was cut back by 0 bases and J by 5 bases. Looked up from germline, CDR1 is SGHRS and CDR2 is YFSETQ. Overall study results and limits: Elevated blood T cell density was associated with longer overall survival.

The specimen comprised peripheral blood, sampled before any cancer treatment. The TCR originated in a female donor of 60 years or more with stage I lung adenocarcinoma. This chain joins TRBV5-1 and TRBJ2-3; 9 positions agree with TRBD2. DNA for the CDR3: TGCGCCAGCAGCTTGGAGGGTAGCGGGAGAGTAGATACGCAGTATTTT. Amino acids: CASSLEGSGRVDTQYF.